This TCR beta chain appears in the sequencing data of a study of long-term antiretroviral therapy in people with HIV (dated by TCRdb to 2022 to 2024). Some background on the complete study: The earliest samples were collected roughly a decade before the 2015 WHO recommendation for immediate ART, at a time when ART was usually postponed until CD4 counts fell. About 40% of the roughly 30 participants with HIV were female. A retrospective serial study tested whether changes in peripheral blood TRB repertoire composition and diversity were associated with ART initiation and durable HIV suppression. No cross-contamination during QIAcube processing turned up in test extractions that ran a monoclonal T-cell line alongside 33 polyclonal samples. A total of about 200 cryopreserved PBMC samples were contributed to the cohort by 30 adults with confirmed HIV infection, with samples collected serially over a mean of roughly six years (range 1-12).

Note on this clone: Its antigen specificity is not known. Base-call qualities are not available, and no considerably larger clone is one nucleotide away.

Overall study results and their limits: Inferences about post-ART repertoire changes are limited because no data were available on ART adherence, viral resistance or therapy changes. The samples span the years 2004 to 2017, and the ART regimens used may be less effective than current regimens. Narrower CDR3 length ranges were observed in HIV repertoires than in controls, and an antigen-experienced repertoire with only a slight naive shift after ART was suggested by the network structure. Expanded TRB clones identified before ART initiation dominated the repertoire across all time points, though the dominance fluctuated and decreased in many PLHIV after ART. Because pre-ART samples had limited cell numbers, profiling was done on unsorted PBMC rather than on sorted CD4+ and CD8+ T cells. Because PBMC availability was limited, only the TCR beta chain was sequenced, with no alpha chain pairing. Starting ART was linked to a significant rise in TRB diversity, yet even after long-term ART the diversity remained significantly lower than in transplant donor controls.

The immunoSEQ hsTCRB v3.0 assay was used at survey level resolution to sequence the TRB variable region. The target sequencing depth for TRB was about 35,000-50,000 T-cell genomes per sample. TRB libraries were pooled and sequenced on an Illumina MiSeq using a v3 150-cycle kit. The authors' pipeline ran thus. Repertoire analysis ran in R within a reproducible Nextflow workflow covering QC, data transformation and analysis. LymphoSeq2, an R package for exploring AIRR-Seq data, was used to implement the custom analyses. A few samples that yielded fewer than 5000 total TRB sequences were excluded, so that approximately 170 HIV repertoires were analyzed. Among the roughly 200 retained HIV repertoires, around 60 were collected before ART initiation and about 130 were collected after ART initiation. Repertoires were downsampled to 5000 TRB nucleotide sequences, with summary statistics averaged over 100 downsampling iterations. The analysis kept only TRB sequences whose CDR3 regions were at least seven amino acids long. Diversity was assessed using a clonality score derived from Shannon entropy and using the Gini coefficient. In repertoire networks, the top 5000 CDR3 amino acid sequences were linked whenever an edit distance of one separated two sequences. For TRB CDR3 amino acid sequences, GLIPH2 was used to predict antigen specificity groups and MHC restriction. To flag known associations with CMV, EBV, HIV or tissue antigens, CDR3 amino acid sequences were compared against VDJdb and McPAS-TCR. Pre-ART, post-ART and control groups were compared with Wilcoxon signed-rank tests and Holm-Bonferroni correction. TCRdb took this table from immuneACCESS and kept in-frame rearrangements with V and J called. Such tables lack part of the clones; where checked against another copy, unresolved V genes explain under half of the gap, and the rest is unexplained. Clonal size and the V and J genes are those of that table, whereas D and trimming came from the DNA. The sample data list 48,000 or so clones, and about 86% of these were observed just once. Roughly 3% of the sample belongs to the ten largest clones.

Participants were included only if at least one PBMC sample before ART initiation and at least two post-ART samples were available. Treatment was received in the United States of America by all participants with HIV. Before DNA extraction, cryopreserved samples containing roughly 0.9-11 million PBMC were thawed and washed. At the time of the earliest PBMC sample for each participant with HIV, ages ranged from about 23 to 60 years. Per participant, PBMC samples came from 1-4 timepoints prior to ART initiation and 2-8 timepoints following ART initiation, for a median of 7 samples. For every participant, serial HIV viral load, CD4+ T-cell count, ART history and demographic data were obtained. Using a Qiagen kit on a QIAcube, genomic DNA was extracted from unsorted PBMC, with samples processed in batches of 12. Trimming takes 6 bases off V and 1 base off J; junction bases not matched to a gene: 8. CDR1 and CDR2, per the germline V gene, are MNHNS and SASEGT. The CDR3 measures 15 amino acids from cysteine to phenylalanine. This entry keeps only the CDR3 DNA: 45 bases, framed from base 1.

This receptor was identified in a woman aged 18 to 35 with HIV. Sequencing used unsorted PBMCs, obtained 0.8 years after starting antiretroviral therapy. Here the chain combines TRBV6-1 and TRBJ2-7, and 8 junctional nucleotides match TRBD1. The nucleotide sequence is TGTGCCAGCAGGGACTGGACAGGGAAGTCCTACGAGCAGTACTTC. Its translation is CASRDWTGKSYEQYF.